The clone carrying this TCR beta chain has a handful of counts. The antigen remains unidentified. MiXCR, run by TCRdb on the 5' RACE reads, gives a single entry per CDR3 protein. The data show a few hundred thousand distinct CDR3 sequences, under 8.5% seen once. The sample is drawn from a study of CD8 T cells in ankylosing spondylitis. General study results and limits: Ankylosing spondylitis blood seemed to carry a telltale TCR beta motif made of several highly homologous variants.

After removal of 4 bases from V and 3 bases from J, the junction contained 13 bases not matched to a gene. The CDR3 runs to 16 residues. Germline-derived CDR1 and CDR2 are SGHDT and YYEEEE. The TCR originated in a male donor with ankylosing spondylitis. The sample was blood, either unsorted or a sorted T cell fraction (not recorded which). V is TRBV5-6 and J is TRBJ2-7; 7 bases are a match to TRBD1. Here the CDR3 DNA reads TGTGCCAGCAGCCGAATTCCGGGACAGCCCAGCTACGAGCAGTACTTC. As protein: CASSRIPGQPSYEQYF.